The clone carrying this T cell receptor beta chain was observed many times. The antigen is undetermined. Not a single patient had been given any form of treatment at any point before undergoing thyroid surgery. In the study's own analysis: Clinicopathological groups differed in CDR3, with these differences serving to build a distant-metastasis classifier for papillary thyroid cancer. TCRdb re-processed the PCR reads through MiXCR. V and J calls and clone size were set by TCRdb, not the authors. The table lists 23,000 or so clones, around 20% of them singletons. Trimming took off 0 bases at V and 5 bases at J, with 7 bases between the two ends. The CDR3 length is 13 residues. Germline V CDR1 and CDR2: SGHTA, FQGTGA. These data are taken from a study of metastatic and nonmetastatic thyroid tumors. Study at large: From malignant and benign thyroid patients, repertoires in blood and in tumor or nodule tissue were compared.

Points from the study as a whole: Patients with malignant thyroid tumors reportedly had significantly higher TCR beta diversity than those with benign nodules, in blood and tumor.

The rearrangement links TRBV7-3 to TRBJ1-1; no firm D call. The sequenced sample consisted of blood. The sequence was collected from a female donor with papillary thyroid cancer or a benign thyroid nodule (not recorded which). Some clones in this sample may be carry-over from other donors' samples. The CDR3 DNA reads TGTGCCAGCAGCTTAACCGGGCAGACTGAAGCTTTCTTT. Its protein is CASSLTGQTEAFF.